The 26 T cell receptor beta chains given below trace back to one sample, sequenced in a study of blood T cell repertoires in COVID-19. Sequencing used immunoSEQ multiplex PCR; TCRdb keeps in-frame clones, though not all of them. The sample lists hundreds of thousands of clones, roughly 87% occurring once. The material sequenced was PBMCs or T cells enriched from blood (not recorded which). All receptors derive from a woman in her 30s who had recovered from COVID-19.

The rearrangement uses TRBV3-1 (or the pseudogene TRBV3-2) and TRBJ1-1, with D unresolved. V gave up 3 bases and J gave up 6 bases, with 8 bases separating them. This CDR3 is built from 12 residues. Germline CDR1 reads LGHDT; CDR2 reads YNNKEL (reference sequence). CDR3 protein: CASSQAGAEAFF. CDR3 nucleotides: TGTGCCAGCAGCCAGGCCGGGGCTGAAGCTTTCTTT.

V is TRBV3-1 (or the pseudogene TRBV3-2) and J is TRBJ1-5; the D is unclear. The CDR3 has 15 amino acids. The germline gives CDR1 LGHDT, CDR2 YNNKEL (reference sequence). Trimming cost V 3 bases and J 10 bases, with 19 bases left between them. CDR3 DNA: TGTGCCAGCAGCCAGTCCACAGTAATGCTCAGCCCCCAGCATTTT. It translates to CASSQSTVMLSPQHF.

Turning to this clone: A read error may account for a junction end that differs from germline. The CDR3 sequence is CASRDVVLMRLAGPF. Here the CDR3 DNA reads TGTGCCAGCCGCGATGTCGTTCTTATGCGGCTAGCGGGGCCCTTC. The gene calls are TRBV6-4 and TRBJ2-7; TRBD2 aligns across 9 bases. The CDR3 length is 15 residues. CDR1 and CDR2 (germline): MRHNA, SNTAGT.

The chain is built from TRBV13 and TRBJ2-2; 8 nucleotides match TRBD2. CDR3 length: 15 residues. Looked up from germline, CDR1 is PRHDT and CDR2 is FYEKMQ (reference sequence). After removal of 5 bases from V and 2 bases from J, the junction contained 4 bases not matched to a gene. The CDR3 sequence is CASSPGLANTGELFF. In nucleotides, the CDR3 is TGTGCCAGCAGCCCAGGACTAGCAAACACCGGGGAGCTGTTTTTT.

The chain links TRBV15 to TRBJ1-3; no reliable D call. Per the germline V gene, CDR1 is LNHNV and CDR2 is YYDKDF (reference sequence). CDR3 size: 16 residues. Trimming shortened V by 5 bases and J by 0 bases, and 14 bases separated the two germline ends. This CDR3 is CATSPLGRASGNTIYF. For the CDR3, the DNA is TGTGCCACCAGCCCTTTGGGGAGGGCCTCTGGAAACACCATATATTTT.

The V call is TRBV7-9, the J call TRBJ2-7, with TRBD2 matching 12 bases. CDR1 SEHNR and CDR2 FQNEAQ come from the germline V gene (reference sequence). After removal of 5 bases from V and 1 base from J, the junction contained 3 bases not matched to a gene. There are 15 residues in the CDR3. The CDR3, as DNA: TGTGCCAGCAGCCCTAGCGGGAGGGCATCCTACGAGCAGTACTTC. The encoded protein is CASSPSGRASYEQYF.

This clone has a single count. The chain joins TRBV5-1 to TRBJ1-1; D possibly corresponds to TRBD1 (5 bases). Trimming took 4 bases from V and 1 from J, leaving 11 bases between them. This CDR3 region has 14 residues. Germline values: CDR1 SGHRS, CDR2 YFSETQ. CDR3: CASSREDRNTEAFF. In DNA, the CDR3 is TGCGCCAGCAGCAGAGAAGACAGGAACACTGAAGCTTTCTTT.

This chain joins TRBV10-3 and TRBJ2-7; 12 bases fit TRBD2. Germline CDR1 is ENHRY and CDR2 is SYGVKD. The CDR3 is 15 residues long. Trimming at V came to 6 bases and at J to 3 bases, leaving 6 bases not matched to a gene. The CDR3 region is CAISARTSGNYEQYF. The CDR3 nucleotides read TGTGCCATCAGCGCAAGGACTAGCGGGAACTACGAGCAGTACTTC.

The rearrangement links TRBV7-9 to TRBJ1-1; D ambiguous. CDR3 size: 14 residues. The V end was cut by 5 bases, the J end by 5 bases, with 15 bases between. Looked up from germline, CDR1 is SEHNR and CDR2 is FQNEAQ (reference sequence). CDR3 residues: CASSQTRRGTEAFF. The DNA of the CDR3 is TGTGCCAGCAGCCAAACCCGTAGAGGGACTGAAGCTTTCTTT.

The genes are TRBV29-1 and TRBJ1-5; TRBD1 matches 7 bases. The junction had 4 bases not matched to a gene; V was cut back by 6 bases and J by 5 bases. The CDR3 extends over 12 amino acids. Germline V gene data show CDR1 as SQVTM and CDR2 as ANQGSEA. The chain's CDR3 is CSVAQGDQPQHF. The CDR3 coding sequence is TGCAGCGTGGCCCAGGGGGATCAGCCCCAGCATTTT.

V gene TRBV5-8 combines with J gene TRBJ2-7; 9 nucleotides line up with TRBD1. The CDR3 runs 13 residues. The trim removed 2 bases at V and 7 bases at J, leaving 4 bases unmatched. Germline V CDR1 and CDR2: SGHTS, YDEGEE. In DNA form, the CDR3 reads TGTGCCAGCAGCTTACAGGGGGCGTTAGAGCAGTACTTC. The encoded protein is CASSLQGALEQYF.

This chain joins TRBV28 and TRBJ2-6; 7 bases are a match to TRBD1. Germline V lookup: CDR1 MDHEN, CDR2 SYDVKM. The CDR3 has 15 residues. V lost 10 bases, J lost 0 bases, and 6 bases stayed unmatched. CDR3 bases: TGTGCCACCTCAGGGGGAAGCTCTGGGGCCAACGTCCTGACTTTC. Amino acid sequence: CATSGGSSGANVLTF.

This chain joins TRBV7-8 and TRBJ1-2; D is ambiguous. From germline, CDR1 is SGHVS and CDR2 FQNEAQ. The length of the CDR3 is 14 residues. Trimming removed 1 base at V and 4 bases at J, with 10 bases between. CDR3: CASSLGAGPYGYTF. The DNA of the CDR3 is TGTGCCAGCAGCTTAGGGGCGGGCCCCTATGGCTACACCTTC.

This chain uses TRBV5-6 with TRBJ1-6; D ambiguous. CDR1 SGHDT and CDR2 YYEEEE come from the germline V gene. The CDR3 is 14 amino acids. Trimming removed 0 bases from V and 5 bases from J, with 6 bases in between. In DNA, the CDR3 is TGTGCCAGCAGCTTGGCCTCTCATAATTCACCCCTCCACTTT. Residues: CASSLASHNSPLHF.

CDR3 sequence: CASKLGPRQGGSTEAFF. In nucleotides, the CDR3 is TGTGCCAGCAAGCTTGGCCCACGACAGGGTGGGAGCACTGAAGCTTTCTTT. The rearrangement joins TRBV5-8 to TRBJ1-1, with TRBD1 identical over 7 bases. CDR3 length: 17 residues. CDR1 is SGHTS and CDR2 is YDEGEE in the germline V gene. V shed 6 bases, J shed 4 bases, and the junction held 18 bases outside the gene matches.

This clone was detected a few times. The chain recombines TRBV14 with TRBJ1-5, with D possibly TRBD1 on 5 matching bases. The CDR3 is 17 residues long. From germline, CDR1 is SGHDN and CDR2 FVKESK. The germline V and J ends were trimmed by 0 bases and 6 bases, with 18 bases remaining between them. The CDR3 region is CASSQDGDSGDGQPQHF. Written as DNA, the CDR3 is TGTGCCAGCAGCCAAGATGGGGACTCCGGTGATGGTCAGCCCCAGCATTTT.

The rearrangement links TRBV19 to TRBJ2-3, with 10 bases fitting TRBD1. The germline V gene encodes CDR1 LNHDA and CDR2 SQIVND (reference sequence). Losses at the gene ends were 4 bases for V and 2 bases for J; bases not matched to a gene: 6. The CDR3 spans 16 residues. CDR3 DNA: TGTGCCAGTAGTAGATCGGACAGGGGGACCACAGATACGCAGTATTTT. As protein: CASSRSDRGTTDTQYF.

The chain employs TRBV27 and TRBJ1-6; the D is unclear. This CDR3 comprises 15 residues. Trimming left V 3 bases short and J 5 bases short, with 11 bases between. CDR1 is MNHEY, CDR2 SMNVEV, per germline (reference sequence). The CDR3 protein is CASSFLVRDNSPLHF. The CDR3 coding sequence is TGTGCCAGCAGTTTCCTAGTCAGAGATAATTCACCCCTCCACTTT.

The gene calls are TRBV9 and TRBJ2-3; the match to TRBD2 covers 15 bases. After removal of 5 bases from V and 4 bases from J, the junction contained 8 bases not matched to a gene. This CDR3 has 17 amino acids. CDR1 and CDR2 (germline): SGDLS, YYNGEE. CDR3 sequence reads: CASSQRGLAGGADTQYF. The CDR3 DNA is TGTGCCAGCAGTCAAAGGGGACTAGCGGGAGGTGCAGATACGCAGTATTTT.

The chain combines TRBV7-9 with TRBJ2-1, with 7 bases aligning to TRBD1. The CDR3 is 16 residues long. Germline V gene data show CDR1 as SEHNR and CDR2 as FQNEAQ (reference sequence). V was clipped by 5 bases and J by 2 bases; unmatched bases: 9. CDR3 region: CASSPYRDRPYNEQFF. The DNA of the CDR3 is TGTGCCAGCAGCCCGTACCGGGACAGACCCTACAATGAGCAGTTCTTC.

V usage is TRBV23-1 and J usage is TRBJ1-1, with D tentatively TRBD1 (5 bases). TRBV23-1 is sorted into the ORF group, with uncertain function. With 1 base removed from V and 5 bases from J, the gap between germline ends came to 26 bases. The CDR3 spans 19 residues. DNA for the CDR3: TGCGCCAGCAGTCAATTGGAGGGGAGAAGGGTAGAGATAAGAACTGAAGCTTTCTTT. Amino acid sequence: CASSQLEGRRVEIRTEAFF.

DNA for the CDR3: TGTGCCAGCAGCTTAGGTCCGGGGCAGCCCCAGCATTTT. This gives the protein CASSLGPGQPQHF. The V call is TRBV7-2, the J call TRBJ1-5; D is undetermined. The CDR3 consists of 13 residues. V was cut by 1 base and J by 7 bases, with 8 bases left in between. The germline V gene encodes CDR1 SGHTA and CDR2 FQGNSA.

The chain uses TRBV2 and TRBJ1-5; 7 bases agree with TRBD1. From germline, CDR1 is SNHLY and CDR2 FYNNEI. The CDR3 totals 14 residues. Unmatched junction bases numbered 6, after V lost 5 bases and J lost 5 bases. In DNA, the CDR3 is TGTGCCAGCAGTTTACAGGGGACGTATCAGCCCCAGCATTTT. Translation: CASSLQGTYQPQHF.

The rearrangement uses TRBV28 and TRBJ2-1; D possibly corresponds to TRBD2 (6 bases). The CDR3 contains 15 residues. Germline V CDR1 and CDR2: MDHEN, SYDVKM. V was clipped by 7 bases and J by 1 base, with 14 bases between them. DNA for the CDR3: TGTGCCAGCACCGTTAGCGGAGGTTCCTACAATGAGCAGTTCTTC. It is translated as CASTVSGGSYNEQFF.

This clone appeared a single time. The genes are TRBV11-2 and TRBJ1-6; D call uncertain. CDR3 length: 17 amino acids. Germline assignment: CDR1 SGHAT and CDR2 FQNNGV. Between the trimmed V and J ends, which lost 0 bases and 5 bases, there was a span of 14 bases. The CDR3 sequence is CASSLESFRYHNSPLHF. In DNA, the CDR3 is TGTGCCAGCAGCTTAGAATCGTTCCGGTACCATAATTCACCCCTCCACTTT.

V is TRBV29-1 and J is TRBJ2-3, with 7 bases matching TRBD1. Losses at the gene ends were 8 bases for V and 0 bases for J; bases not matched to a gene: 5. The CDR3 is 13 amino acids. Per the germline V gene, CDR1 is SQVTM and CDR2 is ANQGSEA. The CDR3 coding sequence is TGCAGCTCCGAGGGACAGAGCACAGATACGCAGTATTTT. This translates into CSSEGQSTDTQYF.